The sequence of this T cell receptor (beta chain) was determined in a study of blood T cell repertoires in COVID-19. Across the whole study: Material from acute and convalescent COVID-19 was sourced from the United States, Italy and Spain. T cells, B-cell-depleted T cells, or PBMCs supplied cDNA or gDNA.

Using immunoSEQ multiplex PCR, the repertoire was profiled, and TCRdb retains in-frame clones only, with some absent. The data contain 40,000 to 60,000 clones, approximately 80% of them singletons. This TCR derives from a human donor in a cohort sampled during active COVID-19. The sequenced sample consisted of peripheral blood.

CDR3 bases: TGTGCCAGCAGGGGACAGGGCAACACTGAAGCTTTCTTT. This encodes CASRGQGNTEAFF. The chain carries TRBV12-3 or TRBV12-4 and TRBJ1-1; 9 bases are a match to TRBD1. The CDR3 contains 13 residues. The junction had 1 base not matched to a gene; V was cut back by 6 bases and J by 2 bases.